This is a list of T cell receptor beta chains from one sample in a study of blood T cells in healthy people across ages. TCRdb analysed the 5' RACE reads with MiXCR anew, one entry per CDR3 protein. The table shows hundreds of thousands of distinct CDR3 sequences, with about 59% occurring only once. The sequenced sample consisted of blood. The receptors here all came from a man aged 30-40 years in good health. The CDR3 runs from the conserved cysteine through the conserved F or W. Fields, in order: J gene, V gene, CDR3 protein.

TRBJ2-1,TRBV3-1,CASSQLNQGPHEQFF
TRBJ1-1,TRBV6-2/TRBV6-3,CASSNSENTEAFF
TRBJ2-1,TRBV5-5,CASSFGLLVDEQFF
TRBJ1-1,TRBV28,CASSFTGMNTEAFF
TRBJ2-3,TRBV7-3,CASSRGSENTDTQYF
TRBJ2-1,TRBV10-3,CAISANSGGLRNYNEQFF
TRBJ2-7,TRBV14,CASSLRAYSYEQYF
TRBJ2-5,TRBV7-2,CASSLPGTAQETQYF
TRBJ2-2,TRBV4-2,CASSQVREQSTGELFF
TRBJ2-5,TRBV7-9,CASSSMTGWETQYF
-,TRBV6-6,CASSYSHRSYEQYF
TRBJ2-1,TRBV10-3,CAIGTGIWNEQFF
TRBJ1-1,TRBV4-1,CASSQGYRGNTEAFF
TRBJ2-7,TRBV9,CASSVAGGLDEQYF
TRBJ2-1,TRBV20-1,CSARGQGASYNEQFF
TRBJ1-5,TRBV6-1,CASSEAEGVGNQPQHF
TRBJ2-5,TRBV2,CARGSYLGETQYF
TRBJ2-5,TRBV6-1,CASSDIFQETQYF
-,TRBV28,CASTQNREVYEQYF
TRBJ2-5,TRBV7-3,CASSLTRASGQETQYF
TRBJ2-1,TRBV6-2/TRBV6-3,CASLAGVGEQFF
TRBJ2-3,TRBV29-1,CSVEGEGGTDTQYF
TRBJ1-2,TRBV5-1,CASSSDNGYTF
TRBJ2-7,TRBV11-2,CASSLDGGLVTYEQYF
TRBJ2-3,TRBV12-3/TRBV12-4,CASSLRAPSTDTQYF
TRBJ2-3,TRBV7-7,CASSLGRLLGEDTQYF
TRBJ2-7,TRBV3-1,CASSQLRQGPATTEQYF
TRBJ1-2,TRBV6-2/TRBV6-3,CASTFRTGGYTF
TRBJ2-3,TRBV28,CASSLEPHDNTQYF
TRBJ2-1,TRBV5-1,CASSFGTGRGNEQFF
TRBJ2-5,TRBV29-1,CSVEGGRLVNEQYF
TRBJ1-1,TRBV29-1,CSVEGRGLTEAFF
TRBJ2-4,TRBV7-2,CASSLILLAGSVGAYNEQYF
TRBJ1-2,TRBV9,CASSAGGVRYGYTF